These 15 T cell receptor beta chains originate from one sample sequenced in a study of T cells expressing NK-cell markers. TCRdb re-called the 5' RACE reads; one entry per CDR3 protein, DNA not given. In all, the sample yields fewer than 400,000 distinct CDR3 sequences. Sequenced sample: blood T cells: a sorted CD56 or NKG2C T cell subset, CD4+ or CD8+ T cells, or bulk PBMC T cells (not recorded which). The receptors originated from a woman aged 50 to 60 in good health.

The V call is TRBV7-9, the J call TRBJ1-1. CDR1 and CDR2 from the germline V gene are SEHNR and FQNEAQ (reference sequence). This CDR3 region has 13 residues. The CDR3 sequence is CASSLSVGSEAFF. Variable domain in full (rest from reference TRBV7-9 and TRBJ1-1): DTGVSQNPRHKITKRGQNVTFRCDPISEHNRLYWYRQTLGQGPEFLTYFQNEAQLEKSRLLSDRFSAERPKGSFSTLEIQRTEQGDSAMYLCASSLSVGSEAFFGQGTRLTVV.

The chain has TRBV24-1 and TRBJ2-1; TCRdb's D gene call, TRBD2, goes unchecked for lack of DNA. CDR1 is KGHDR, CDR2 SFDVKD, per germline. CDR3 size: 15 residues. CDR3 region: CATSDHGLANNEQFF.

The chain couples TRBV6-5 to TRBJ1-5. This CDR3 spans 14 amino acids. Per germline, CDR1 MNHEY and CDR2 SVGAGI. The CDR3: CASSYREAGQPQHF.

CDR3 sequence reads: CATSDKAVLDNEQFF. V and J are TRBV24-1 and TRBJ2-1. This CDR3 contains 15 residues. The V gene's germline CDR1 is KGHDR and CDR2 SFDVKD.

V and J are TRBV29-1 and TRBJ2-7; TCRdb's assignment of TRBD1 cannot be checked, as there is no DNA. Germline values: CDR1 SQVTM, CDR2 ANQGSEA. CDR3 length equals 13 residues. Here the CDR3 reads CSGTGTGGYEQYF.

V gene TRBV20-1 combines with J gene TRBJ1-1. The germline CDR1 and CDR2 sequences are DFQATT and SNEGSKA (reference sequence). The CDR3 is 13 amino acids. The CDR3 sequence: CSASRASNTEAFF.

The chain is built from TRBV4-1 and TRBJ2-1; TCRdb reports TRBD2, a call that lacks DNA to check it against. The germline gives CDR1 MGHRA, CDR2 YSYEKL. The length of the CDR3 is 18 residues. CDR3 loop: CASSHTPPGTSGYNEQFF.

The chain links TRBV10-2 to TRBJ2-5. Germline V gene lookup returns CDR1 WSHSY and CDR2 SAAADI. The CDR3 consists of 12 residues. CDR3 loop: CASKMGSETQYF.

The V call is TRBV20-1, the J call TRBJ2-2; lacking DNA, the TRBD2 call made by TCRdb goes unchecked. There are 18 residues in the CDR3. CDR1 and CDR2 (germline): DFQATT, SNEGSKA (reference sequence). This CDR3 is CSARDSRWGTSGTGELFF.

The genes are TRBV12-3 or TRBV12-4 and TRBJ1-6. The CDR3 is 14 amino acids. The CDR3 spells CASSLMAANSPLHF.

The chain combines TRBV4-1 with TRBJ2-7; TCRdb names TRBD1, which stays unverified in the absence of DNA. The CDR3 is 15 amino acids. CDR1 and CDR2 (germline): MGHRA, YSYEKL. The CDR3 loop reads CASSLTPGQGHEQYF.

V usage is TRBV28 and J usage is TRBJ1-2; checking the TCRdb D call of TRBD1 is not possible without DNA. Per germline, CDR1 MDHEN and CDR2 SYDVKM. CDR3 length: 14 amino acids. The CDR3 region is CASSLKAGVYGYTF.

The chain combines TRBV7-8 with TRBJ2-1; the TCRdb D gene call, TRBD2, has no DNA to confirm it. This CDR3 is 14 amino acids long. Looked up from germline, CDR1 is SGHVS and CDR2 is FQNEAQ. CDR3 sequence: CASRAGTLSNEQFF.

This rearrangement joins TRBV4-1 to TRBJ1-4. This CDR3 comprises 13 residues. The germline gives CDR1 MGHRA, CDR2 YSYEKL. The CDR3 here is CAGSQVRGLKLFF.

This chain uses TRBV25-1 with TRBJ2-7; TCRdb's D call of TRBD1 is untestable without DNA. The CDR3 totals 14 residues. Germline V lookup: CDR1 MGHDK, CDR2 SYGVNS. The CDR3 sequence is CASGQSGQIYEQYF.